The rows below give T cell receptor beta chains drawn from one sample of a study of memory CD8 T cells in hepatitis C reinfection. Profiling relied on immunoSEQ multiplex PCR, and the TCRdb table lists in-frame clones only, not all of them. The sample has approximately 50,000 clones; about 90% are singletons. Sequencing was carried out using naive CD8+ T cells sorted from blood. The receptors derive from a young man with hepatitis C virus infection. CDR3s include the opening cysteine and the closing phenylalanine or tryptophan. The D gene is left open where the match is weak. Part of the rows lack a size; the others show once, few, many or a class for expanded clones.

>TRBJ2-3|.|TRBD1|TRBV5-1
TGCGCCAGCAGCGCGACAGGGGGGGGAGATACGCAGTATTTT
CASSATGGGDTQYF
>TRBJ2-2|.|TRBD1|TRBV19
TGTGCCACCGGGACAGGGGTCGGGGAGCTGTTTTTT
CATGTGVGELFF
>TRBJ2-2|.|TRBD1|TRBV7-7
TGTGCCAGCAGCCAGGGGGCCGGGGAGCTGTTTTTT
CASSQGAGELFF
>TRBJ2-5|.|TRBD1|TRBV7-9
TGTGCCAGCAGCTCGGGACAGGGACAAGAGACCCAGTACTTC
CASSSGQGQETQYF
>TRBJ2-7|.|TRBD2|TRBV5-1
TGCGCCAGCAGCTTAGGGATGGCTAGCGGGTCCGAGCAGTACTTC
CASSLGMASGSEQYF
>TRBJ1-4|.|.|TRBV28
TGTGCCAGCAGTTTAATGCAGGTCTCTAATGAAAAACTGTTTTTT
CASSLMQVSNEKLFF
>TRBJ2-5|.|.|TRBV11-2
TGTGCCAGCAAAGTCGCTGGACTTCTTCAAGAGACCCAGTACTTC
CASKVAGLLQETQYF
>TRBJ1-6|.|.|TRBV10-3
TGTGCCATCAGGGGCGGGGGGTATAATTCACCCCTCCACTTT
CAIRGGGYNSPLHF
>TRBJ1-2|.|TRBD1|TRBV6-1
TGTGCCAGCAAAAACCGGGACAGCTATGGCTACACCTTC
CASKNRDSYGYTF
>TRBJ1-2|once|.|TRBV6-6
TGTGCCAGCAGTTACTCGAATTTGAGTGGCTACACCTTC
CASSYSNLSGYTF
>TRBJ2-2|.|TRBD1|TRBV28
TGTGCCAGCAGTTCCGGGACAGGGGCATTTAGCGGGGAGCTGTTTTTT
CASSSGTGAFSGELFF
>TRBJ1-2|.|TRBD1|TRBV15
TGTGCCACCAGCAGAGGGGACAGGGACTATGGCTACACCTTC
CATSRGDRDYGYTF
>TRBJ2-6|.|.|TRBV27
TGTGCCAGCAGTCCAACAGGGTTCGGGGCCAACGTCCTGACTTTC
CASSPTGFGANVLTF
>TRBJ1-1|.|TRBD1|TRBV5-8
TGTGCCAGCAGCGACAGGGGGATGAACACTGAAGCTTTCTTT
CASSDRGMNTEAFF
>TRBJ1-6|.|.|TRBV28
TGTGCCAGCAGGGGCCCCAGCTCCTATAATTCACCCCTCCACTTT
CASRGPSSYNSPLHF
>TRBJ2-3|.|.|TRBV27
TGTGCCAGCAGTTTAATCTGGGGCACCGGGACTAGCACAGATACGCAGTATTTT
CASSLIWGTGTSTDTQYF
>TRBJ1-5|.|.|TRBV19
TGTGCCAGTAGTATAGGTTCCAGGGGTGTCAATCAGCCCCAGCATTTT
CASSIGSRGVNQPQHF
>TRBJ2-7|.|TRBD1|TRBV7-6
TGTGCCAGCAGCCGGGACAGGGGCTACGAGCAGTACTTC
CASSRDRGYEQYF
>TRBJ2-7|.|.|TRBV5-1
TGCGCCAGCAGCTTGTCTCCAGGGTGGATCTACGAGCAGTACTTC
CASSLSPGWIYEQYF
>TRBJ1-3|.|.|TRBV7-6
TGTGCCAGCAGCTCAGGCTCTTCAGCTGGAAACACCATATATTTT
CASSSGSSAGNTIYF
>TRBJ2-3|.|.|TRBV9
TGTGCCAGCAGCGGATCAGAGGCGCTAGCGTCTCATCGGCATACGCAGTATTTT
CASSGSEALASHRHTQYF
>TRBJ2-2|few|.|TRBV19
TGTGCCAGTACCCCAATATCGGGGGAGGACACCGGGGAGCTGTTTTTT
CASTPISGEDTGELFF
>TRBJ1-1|.|.|TRBV10-3
TGTGCCATCAGCGAACGAGGTCGTGGGGGAGGCACTGAAGCTTTCTTT
CAISERGRGGGTEAFF
>TRBJ2-1|.|.|TRBV6-5
TGTGCCAGCAATACAGGGTCGGGTGAGCAGTTCTTC
CASNTGSGEQFF
>TRBJ2-7|once|.|TRBV28
TGTGCCAGCATGAACAGGGCCTACGAGCAGTACTTC
CASMNRAYEQYF
>TRBJ2-2|.|TRBD2|TRBV7-9
TGTGCCAGCAGCGCACAGAATCGACTAGCGGGATCCACCGGGGAGCTGTTTTTT
CASSAQNRLAGSTGELFF
>TRBJ1-6|.|TRBD1|TRBV6-6
TGTGCCAGCAGTTCTGACAGGGTGGGGAATTCACCCCTCCACTTT
CASSSDRVGNSPLHF
>TRBJ2-7|.|TRBD1|TRBV28
TGTGCCAGCAGTCTGACAGGGGTGGCCTACGAGCAGTACTTC
CASSLTGVAYEQYF
>TRBJ1-1|few|.|TRBV10-3
TGTGCCATCAGTGAGTCTGGCGGGAACACTGAAGCTTTCTTT
CAISESGGNTEAFF
>TRBJ2-3|.|TRBD2|TRBV5-1
TGCGCCAGCAGTCGCGGAGCGGGAGCAATCACAGATACGCAGTATTTT
CASSRGAGAITDTQYF
>TRBJ1-1|few|.|TRBV6-6
TGTGCCAGCAGTTATACGGAGTACGCTTTCTTT
CASSYTEYAFF
>TRBJ2-1|.|TRBD2|TRBV7-6
TGTGCCAGCAGCTCAGGGACTATCTACAATGAGCAGTTCTTC
CASSSGTIYNEQFF
>TRBJ2-1|.|TRBD2|TRBV19
TGTGCCAGTAGTCCTTCTCCGGGACTAGCGATCTACAATGAGCAGTTCTTC
CASSPSPGLAIYNEQFF
>TRBJ1-1|.|.|TRBV4-1
TGCGCCAGCAGTTCGGACAGCCTTGAAGCTTTCTTT
CASSSDSLEAFF
>TRBJ2-5|.|TRBD1|TRBV5-1
TGCGCCAGCAGACACCAGCGGGACAGGGAAGAGACCCAGTACTTC
CASRHQRDREETQYF
>TRBJ1-3|.|TRBD1|TRBV28
TGTGCCACTGGACAGGGCCTCTCCTCTGGAAACACCATATATTTT
CATGQGLSSGNTIYF
>TRBJ2-2|.|.|TRBV9
TGTGCCAGCAGCGTAGCAGGCCGTGGCACCGGGGAGCTGTTTTTT
CASSVAGRGTGELFF
>TRBJ2-5|.|TRBD2|TRBV15
TGTGCCACCAGCAGAGTAGCTAGCGGTAGTGATGTGGAGACCCAGTACTTC
CATSRVASGSDVETQYF
>TRBJ2-5|.|TRBD1|TRBV18
TGTGCCAGCTCACCCTCCTCGGACAGGGAAGAGACCCAGTACTTC
CASSPSSDREETQYF
>TRBJ2-5|.|TRBD2|TRBV27
TGTGCCAGCAGTATGTTAGCGGGAGGGCCACCAGAGACCCAGTACTTC
CASSMLAGGPPETQYF
>TRBJ2-2|.|TRBD1|TRBV7-8
TGTGCCAGCAGCCCAGAGAAGACAGGGGGCCTGTACACCGGGGAGCTGTTTTTT
CASSPEKTGGLYTGELFF
>TRBJ2-5|.|.|TRBV4-1
TGCGCCAGCAGCCAAGCTGGCGGGGGCGGGGAGACCCAGTACTTC
CASSQAGGGGETQYF
>TRBJ1-5|.|.|TRBV7-2
TGTGCCAGCAGCTTGGGACTCTATAGCAATCAGCCCCAGCATTTT
CASSLGLYSNQPQHF
>TRBJ2-1|once|.|TRBV7-3
TGTGCCAGCAGCTTCACGGGACTTGGCAATGAGCAGTTCTTC
CASSFTGLGNEQFF
>TRBJ2-1|.|TRBD1|TRBV28
TGTGCCAGCAACCTAAGATGGGACAGGGCAAACAATGAGCAGTTCTTC
CASNLRWDRANNEQFF
>TRBJ2-2|.|.|TRBV14
TGTGCCAGCAGCCAAGTAGCGCACGGGGAGCTGTTTTTT
CASSQVAHGELFF